The clone carrying this T cell receptor beta chain came up many times. This record belongs to a study of T-cell reconstitution after alpha-beta-depleted transplantation in children. Germline V gene lookup returns CDR1 MNHNS and CDR2 SASEGT. Trimming took 4 bases from V and 0 from J, leaving 7 bases between them. The CDR3 consists of 14 residues. The TCRbeta library was prepared with unique molecular identifiers. TCRdb re-analysed the PCR reads in MiXCR, keeping a single row per CDR3 protein. Of approximately 190,000 distinct CDR3 sequences listed, about 6% are singletons. The chain has TRBV6-1 and TRBJ1-3; D uncertain. The sample consisted of PBMCs, taken before TCRalphabeta/CD19-depleted stem cell transplant. This receptor was obtained from a girl younger than two with combined immunodeficiency, due to receive a stem cell transplant. CDR3 residues: CASSAHDSGNTIYF. CDR3 bases: TGTGCCAGCAGTGCACACGACTCTGGAAACACCATATATTTT.